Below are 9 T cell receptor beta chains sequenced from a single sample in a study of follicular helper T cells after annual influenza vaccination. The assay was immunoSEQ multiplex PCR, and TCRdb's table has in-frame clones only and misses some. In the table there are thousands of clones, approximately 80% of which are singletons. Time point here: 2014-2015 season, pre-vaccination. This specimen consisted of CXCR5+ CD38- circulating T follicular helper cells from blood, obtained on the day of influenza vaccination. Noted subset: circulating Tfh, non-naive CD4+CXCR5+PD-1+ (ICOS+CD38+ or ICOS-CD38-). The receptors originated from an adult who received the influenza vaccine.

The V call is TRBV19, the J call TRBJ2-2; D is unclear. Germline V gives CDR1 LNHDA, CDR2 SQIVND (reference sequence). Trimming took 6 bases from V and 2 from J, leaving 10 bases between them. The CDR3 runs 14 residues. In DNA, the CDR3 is TGTGCCAGTAGCCTACAACCAAACACCGGGGAGCTGTTTTTT. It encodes CASSLQPNTGELFF.

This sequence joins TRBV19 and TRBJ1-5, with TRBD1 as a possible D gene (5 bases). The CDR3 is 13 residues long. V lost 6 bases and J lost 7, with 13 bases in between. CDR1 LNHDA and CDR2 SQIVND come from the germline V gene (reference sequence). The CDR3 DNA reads TGTGCCAGTAGCCAGCAGGGAAGGCAGCCCCAGCATTTT. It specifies CASSQQGRQPQHF.

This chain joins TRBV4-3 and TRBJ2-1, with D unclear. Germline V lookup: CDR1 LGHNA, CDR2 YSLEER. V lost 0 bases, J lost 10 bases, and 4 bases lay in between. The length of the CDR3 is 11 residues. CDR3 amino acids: CASSQEGEQFF. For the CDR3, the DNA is TGCGCCAGCAGCCAAGAGGGCGAGCAGTTCTTC.

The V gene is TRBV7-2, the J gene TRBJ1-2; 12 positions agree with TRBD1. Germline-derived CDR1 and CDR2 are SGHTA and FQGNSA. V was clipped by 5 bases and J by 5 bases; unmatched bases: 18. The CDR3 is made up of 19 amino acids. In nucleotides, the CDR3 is TGTGCCAGCAGCAAGTTCTCTACGCCGGGACAGGGGGCTCGGTATGGCTACACCTTC. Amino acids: CASSKFSTPGQGARYGYTF.

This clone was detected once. CDR3 region: CASSVGSGRGTGELFF. The CDR3 DNA reads TGTGCCAGCAGCGTAGGGAGCGGGAGGGGGACCGGGGAGCTGTTTTTT. The V and J genes are TRBV9 and TRBJ2-2, with 10 bases identical to TRBD2. CDR3 length equals 16 residues. Germline assignment: CDR1 SGDLS and CDR2 YYNGEE. Trimming removed 0 bases from V and 5 bases from J; junction bases left unmatched: 4. The full variable domain, in which reference TRBV9 and TRBJ2-2 provide the parts outside the CDR3, is DSGVTQTPKHLITATGQRVTLRCSPRSGDLSVYWYQQSLDQGLQFLIQYYNGEERAKGNILERFSAQQFPDLHSELNLSSLELGDSALYFCASSVGSGRGTGELFFGEGSRLTVL.

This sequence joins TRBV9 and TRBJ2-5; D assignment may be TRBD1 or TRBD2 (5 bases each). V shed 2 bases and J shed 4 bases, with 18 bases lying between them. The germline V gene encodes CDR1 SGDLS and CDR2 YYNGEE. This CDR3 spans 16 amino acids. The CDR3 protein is CASSVGEGRAGETQYF. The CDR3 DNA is TGTGCCAGCAGCGTCGGAGAGGGCAGGGCGGGAGAGACCCAGTACTTC. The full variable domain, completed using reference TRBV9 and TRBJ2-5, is DSGVTQTPKHLITATGQRVTLRCSPRSGDLSVYWYQQSLDQGLQFLIQYYNGEERAKGNILERFSAQQFPDLHSELNLSSLELGDSALYFCASSVGEGRAGETQYFGPGTRLLVL.

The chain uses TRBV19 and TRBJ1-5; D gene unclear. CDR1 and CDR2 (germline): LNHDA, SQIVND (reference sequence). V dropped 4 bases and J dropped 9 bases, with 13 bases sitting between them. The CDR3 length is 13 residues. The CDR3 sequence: CASSRTGRTPQHF. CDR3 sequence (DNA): TGTGCCAGTAGTAGGACCGGGAGGACGCCCCAGCATTTT.

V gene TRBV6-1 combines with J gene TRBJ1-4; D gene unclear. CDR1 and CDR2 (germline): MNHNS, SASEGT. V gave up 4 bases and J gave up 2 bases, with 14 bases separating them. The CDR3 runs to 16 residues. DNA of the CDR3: TGTGCCAGCAGTGCCAATCCGGTCGCCACTAATGAAAAACTGTTTTTT. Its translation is CASSANPVATNEKLFF.

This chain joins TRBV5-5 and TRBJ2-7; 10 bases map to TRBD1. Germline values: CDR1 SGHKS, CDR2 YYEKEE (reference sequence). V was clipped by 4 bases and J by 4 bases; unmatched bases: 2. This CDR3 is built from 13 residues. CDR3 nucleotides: TGTGCCAGCAGCCGGGACAGGGGATACGAGCAGTACTTC. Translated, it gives CASSRDRGYEQYF.